One and the same sample provided the 10 T cell receptor beta chains below, sequenced in a study of blood T cell repertoires in COVID-19. Clones were sequenced by immunoSEQ multiplex PCR, and TCRdb holds only the in-frame ones, with some missing. The sample has about 140,000 clones, around 86% seen once. Sequencing input: peripheral blood. The receptors here all came from a human donor in a cohort sampled during active COVID-19.

For this clone: Other DNA sequences within the sample encode an identical CDR3. This chain connects TRBV7-2 to TRBJ2-3; TRBD2 might be the D (5 bases). Deletions cut 1 base from V and 4 bases from J, with 9 bases between. The CDR3 is 14 amino acids. CDR1 is SGHTA, CDR2 FQGNSA, per germline. The CDR3 region is CASSLGLAADTQYF. DNA for the CDR3: TGTGCCAGCAGCTTAGGGCTAGCAGCAGATACGCAGTATTTT.

This chain connects TRBV3-1 (or the pseudogene TRBV3-2) to TRBJ1-4; 9 bases align to TRBD1. The CDR3 runs to 18 residues. CDR1 and CDR2 from the germline V gene are LGHDT and YNNKEL (reference sequence). Losses at the gene ends were 10 bases for V and 5 bases for J; bases not matched to a gene: 20. CDR3 residues: CAIFTDRGNPVANEKLFF. The CDR3 DNA is TGTGCCATCTTTACCGACAGGGGGAACCCTGTGGCGAATGAAAAACTGTTTTTT.

The J gene is TRBJ2-7, the V gene TRBV5-1, with D possibly TRBD2 on 7 matching bases. Per germline, CDR1 SGHRS and CDR2 YFSETQ. The CDR3 covers 16 residues. Trimming took 7 bases from V and 2 from J, leaving 22 bases between them. The CDR3 sequence is CASCRGLSGGAYEQYF. As DNA, the CDR3 is TGCGCCAGCTGCAGGGGACTAAGCGGTGGGGCCTACGAGCAGTACTTC.

The chain is built from TRBV6-5 and TRBJ2-3, with 8 positions matching TRBD1. This CDR3 comprises 14 residues. V was clipped by 6 bases and J by 0 bases; unmatched bases: 2. From germline, CDR1 is MNHEY and CDR2 SVGAGI. Here the CDR3 reads CASSWTGSTDTQYF. CDR3 DNA sequence: TGTGCCAGCAGCTGGACAGGGAGCACAGATACGCAGTATTTT.

The chain uses TRBV28 and TRBJ1-5, with TRBD1 as a possible D gene (6 bases). Germline V lookup: CDR1 MDHEN, CDR2 SYDVKM. The V gene lost 6 bases and the J gene lost 4 bases, with 19 bases spanning the gap. The CDR3 length is 16 residues. CDR3 region: CASRPFTQGSNQPQHF. In DNA form, the CDR3 reads TGTGCCAGCAGGCCTTTTACACAGGGAAGTAATCAGCCCCAGCATTTT.

J is TRBJ2-7 and V is TRBV27; 7 bases agree with TRBD2. V lost 2 bases to trimming and J lost 1 base; unmatched junction nucleotides: 5. CDR3 size: 15 residues. Germline V CDR1 and CDR2: MNHEY, SMNVEV (reference sequence). CDR3 DNA sequence: TGTGCCAGCAGTTTAAAGTGGGGGGGGTCCTACGAGCAGTACTTC. Amino acids: CASSLKWGGSYEQYF.

The J gene is TRBJ2-2, the V gene TRBV9, with 7 bases identical to TRBD2. The germline V gene encodes CDR1 SGDLS and CDR2 YYNGEE. The J segment lost 5 bases and the V segment lost 4 bases, leaving 11 bases of the junction unmatched. The CDR3 sequence is 16 residues long. The CDR3, as DNA: TGTGCCAGCAGCCCCCCCCTAGCGGAACTAACCGGGGAGCTGTTTTTT. Translated: CASSPPLAELTGELFF. The full variable domain, its missing parts supplied by reference TRBV9 and TRBJ2-2, is DSGVTQTPKHLITATGQRVTLRCSPRSGDLSVYWYQQSLDQGLQFLIQYYNGEERAKGNILERFSAQQFPDLHSELNLSSLELGDSALYFCASSPPLAELTGELFFGEGSRLTVL.

The gene calls are TRBV6-6 and TRBJ2-2; 8 bases are shared with TRBD1. The germline CDR1 and CDR2 sequences are MNHNY and SVGAGI (reference sequence). The J segment lost 5 bases and the V segment lost 6 bases, leaving 11 bases of the junction unmatched. This CDR3 comprises 16 residues. The CDR3 loop is CASSRSGTGPTGELFF. The CDR3 DNA is TGTGCCAGCAGCCGCTCCGGGACAGGTCCGACCGGGGAGCTGTTTTTT.

The CDR3 is CASSLWDRGAYEQYF. DNA for the CDR3: TGTGCCAGCAGCTTATGGGACAGGGGCGCCTACGAGCAGTACTTC. This chain joins TRBV7-2 and TRBJ2-7; 10 bases fit TRBD1. Per germline, CDR1 SGHTA and CDR2 FQGNSA. The CDR3 has 15 residues. J lost 2 bases, V lost 2 bases, and 3 bases had no gene match.

This clone was seen a single time. The chain links TRBV23-1 to TRBJ2-1, with a weak D call TRBD2 (6 bases). TRBV23-1 is an ORF, and what it does is uncertain. Trimming removed 8 bases at V and 7 bases at J, with 9 bases between. The CDR3 runs to 11 residues. This CDR3 reads CASPEGNEQFF. The DNA of the CDR3 is TGCGCCAGCCCGGAGGGGAATGAGCAGTTCTTC.